The present TCR beta chain was sequenced within a study of PD-L1 blockade in urothelial cancer. Study context: Male sex and bladder-origin urothelial cancer characterized most of the roughly 29 patients. Analyzed time points were 3 weeks (second dose) and 6 weeks after therapy began.

Sequencing used immunoSEQ multiplex PCR; TCRdb keeps in-frame clones, though not all of them. The sample has approximately 26,000 clones; 75% to 90% are singletons. V was shortened by 6 bases and J by 1 base, with 9 bases between the two germline ends. The V gene's germline CDR1 is SNHLY and CDR2 FYNNEI. The CDR3 has 14 residues. The number of samples from each patient was between 1 and 8, taken pretreatment and on-treatment. The V gene is TRBV2, the J gene TRBJ2-2, with a possible D match to TRBD2 (5 bases). The clonotype was recovered from a man in his 60s with urothelial cancer. Here the sequenced sample was PBMCs, taken around atezolizumab (anti-PD-L1) treatment. CDR3 in amino acids: CASRRAGNTGELFF. CDR3 nucleotides: TGTGCCAGCAGAAGGGCGGGGAACACCGGGGAGCTGTTTTTT.